Below are 14 T cell receptor beta chains sequenced from a single sample in a study of identical twins. TCRdb passed the 5' RACE reads through MiXCR, listing each CDR3 protein once. The table has under 350,000 distinct CDR3 sequences, 9.5% seen once; the top ten hold about 7.1%. These same records also appear under a second study, on yellow fever vaccine responses in identical twins.

Specimen: CD8+ T cells sorted from blood. The receptors were sampled from a woman between 18 and 29 years old in good health.

This clonotype was observed at least ten times. This CDR3 reads CASLTWGEHEQFF. Here the CDR3 DNA reads TGTGCCAGCCTTACTTGGGGGGAACATGAGCAGTTCTTC. The chain uses TRBV2 and TRBJ2-1; D may be TRBD2 (6 bases). CDR3 length: 13 residues. Germline V gives CDR1 SNHLY, CDR2 FYNNEI. Trimming took 8 bases from V and 8 from J, leaving 16 bases between them.

V gene TRBV7-9 combines with J gene TRBJ2-1, with 9 bases aligning to TRBD1. The V gene's germline CDR1 is SEHNR and CDR2 FQNEAQ (reference sequence). The length of the CDR3 is 14 residues. Trimming cost V 6 bases and J 5 bases; bases outside gene matches: 5. CDR3 loop: CASSRQGGDNEQFF. The CDR3 DNA is TGTGCCAGCAGTCGACAGGGGGGGGACAATGAGCAGTTCTTC.

The chain has TRBV12-3 or TRBV12-4 and TRBJ1-1; no definite D call. The CDR3 loop spans 13 amino acids. V lost 8 bases to trimming and J lost 1 base, with 11 bases between them. This CDR3 reads CASDQEGNTEAFF. The CDR3 DNA reads TGTGCCAGCGATCAGGAGGGGAACACTGAAGCTTTCTTT.

This sequence joins TRBV24-1 and TRBJ2-2; D remains unclear. The CDR3 runs to 13 residues. The V gene lost 6 bases and the J gene lost 8 bases, with 12 bases spanning the gap. Germline CDR1 and CDR2: KGHDR and SFDVKD. The CDR3 DNA reads TGTGCCACCAGTCTCGGCCGACCAGGGGAGCTGTTTTTT. Translated: CATSLGRPGELFF.

This clonotype appeared many times. The rearrangement uses TRBV27 and TRBJ2-1; TRBD1 or TRBD2 may be the D gene (5 bases each). Looked up from germline, CDR1 is MNHEY and CDR2 is SMNVEV (reference sequence). The length of the CDR3 is 14 residues. The ends were cut back, 0 bases at V and 5 bases at J, with 8 bases in the middle. The CDR3 nucleotides read TGTGCCAGCAGTTTATCGGGACCGCACAATGAGCAGTTCTTC. Its translation: CASSLSGPHNEQFF.

This clonotype was found many times. The chain recombines TRBV20-1 with TRBJ2-3; TRBD2 matches 11 bases. Trimming took 6 bases from V and 6 from J; bases not matched to a gene: 8. From germline, CDR1 is DFQATT and CDR2 SNEGSKA (reference sequence). This CDR3 region has 14 residues. CDR3 coding DNA: TGCAGTGCCGTCCCACTAGCGGGGGTGGATACGCAGTATTTT. Translated, it gives CSAVPLAGVDTQYF.

The chain couples TRBV15 to TRBJ2-1; 7 positions agree with TRBD2. Germline-derived CDR1 and CDR2 are LNHNV and YYDKDF (reference sequence). This CDR3 is 14 amino acids long. The V gene end was trimmed by 5 bases and the J gene end by 4 bases; junction bases not matched to a gene: 5. The CDR3 bases are TGTGCCACCAGCGGAGGGGAGGGTTACAATGAGCAGTTCTTC. Residues: CATSGGEGYNEQFF.

This clonotype has at least ten counts. One junction end does not reproduce the germline sequence, and a read error may be involved. The genes are TRBV7-7 and TRBJ2-5, with 9 bases that match TRBD1. Germline CDR1 SSHAT, CDR2 FNYEAQ (reference sequence). The length of the CDR3 is 17 residues. The DNA for the CDR3 is TGTGCTAGCAGCTTAGCACCACCCGGGACAGGGAAAGAGACCCAGTACTTC. As protein: CASSLAPPGTGKETQYF. The full variable domain, completed using reference TRBV7-7 and TRBJ2-5, is GAGVSQSPRYKVTKRGQDVTLRCDPISSHATLYWYQQALGQGPEFLTYFNYEAQPDKSGLPSDRFSAERPEGSISTLTIQRTEQRDSAMYRCASSLAPPGTGKETQYFGPGTRLLVL.

This clonotype was seen more than once but under ten times. At one end the junction does not follow the germline gene, possibly because of a read error. The chain recombines TRBV27 with TRBJ2-5, with D tentatively TRBD2 (6 bases). Looked up from germline, CDR1 is MNHEY and CDR2 is SMNVEV (reference sequence). The CDR3 covers 15 residues. The CDR3 reads CASSFSEGGQEAQYF. For the CDR3, the DNA is TGTGCCAGCAGTTTTTCGGAAGGAGGGCAAGAGGCCCAGTACTTC.

The chain is built from TRBV27 and TRBJ1-5; 8 positions agree with TRBD1. J gave up 1 base and V 4 bases, and 0 bases lay outside the gene matches. This CDR3 contains 14 residues. The germline CDR1 and CDR2 sequences are MNHEY and SMNVEV (reference sequence). The DNA of the CDR3 is TGTGCCAGCAGTTGGACAGGGAGCAATCAGCCCCAGCATTTT. This gives the protein CASSWTGSNQPQHF.

Ten or more counts support this clonotype. This chain uses TRBV20-1 with TRBJ2-2; D perhaps matches TRBD2 (6 bases). The CDR3 is 16 residues long. V was cut by 0 bases and J by 1 base, with 12 bases left in between. Germline V gene sequence: CDR1 DFQATT, CDR2 SNEGSKA (reference sequence). CDR3 nucleotide sequence: TGCAGTGCTAGAGATCAGGCAGCGGGGAACACCGGGGAGCTGTTTTTT. Translating it yields CSARDQAAGNTGELFF.

Ten or more counts support this clonotype. V and J are TRBV3-1 and TRBJ2-1, with 8 positions matching TRBD2. V dropped 4 bases and J dropped 6; count of bases not matched to a gene: 11. The CDR3 extends over 16 amino acids. In germline, CDR1 is LGHDT, CDR2 YNNKEL (reference sequence). In DNA form, the CDR3 reads TGTGCCAGCAGCCCACCATACGGACTAGCCCCCAATGAGCAGTTCTTC. Residues: CASSPPYGLAPNEQFF.

This clonotype was counted at least ten times. This rearrangement joins TRBV10-3 to TRBJ1-2, with a tentative D call TRBD1 (6 bases). From germline, CDR1 is ENHRY and CDR2 SYGVKD. The ends were cut back, 1 base at V and 0 bases at J, with 12 bases in the middle. This CDR3 has 16 amino acids. In nucleotides, the CDR3 is TGTGCCATCAGTGAGTTGGTGGACAGAGCTAACTATGGCTACACCTTC. Translating gives CAISELVDRANYGYTF.

This clonotype has just a few counts. The chain joins TRBV24-1 to TRBJ2-1, with 10 bases that match TRBD2. The CDR3 loop spans 17 amino acids. Trimming removed 3 bases from V and 8 bases from J; junction bases left unmatched: 12. The germline V gene has CDR1 KGHDR and CDR2 SFDVKD. In DNA form, the CDR3 reads TGTGCCACCAGTGATCCCCCCGAGCGGGAGGGGGACCATGAGCAGTTCTTC. It codes for CATSDPPEREGDHEQFF.